The 7 T cell receptor beta chains in this list originate from one sample, sequenced in a study of control samples from healthy donors and cancer patients (dated by TCRdb to the early 2020s). Libraries came from the immunoSEQ multiplex PCR assay. The immuneACCESS repertoire file appears here via TCRdb, limited to in-frame rearrangements. These files lack a portion of the clones; in checked studies, under half of the deficit traces to unresolved V genes, and the cause of the others is not known. Counted in this sample were roughly 170,000 clones; just over 85% of them appeared once. The ten largest clones capture 4.5% to 6% of the sample. Material: blood. All receptors derive from a woman aged 25 to 45 in good health.

The rearrangement uses TRBV5-4 and TRBJ2-3; TRBD2 matches at 8 bases. CDR3 size: 14 residues. Per the germline V gene, CDR1 is SGHNT and CDR2 is YYREEE (reference sequence). The junction had 0 bases not matched to a gene; V was cut back by 0 bases and J by 3 bases. CDR3 loop: CASSLGLATDTQYF. The CDR3 DNA sequence: TGTGCCAGCAGCTTGGGACTAGCGACAGATACGCAGTATTTT.

The V gene is TRBV27, the J gene TRBJ1-2; D is perhaps TRBD1 (5 bases). Germline V gene lookup returns CDR1 MNHEY and CDR2 SMNVEV (reference sequence). The CDR3 is made up of 12 amino acids. The germline V and J ends were trimmed by 4 bases and 10 bases, with 13 bases remaining between them. CDR3 in DNA: TGTGCCAGCAGTTCCGTGAGGGGTGTCTACACCTTC. It codes for CASSSVRGVYTF.

V and J are TRBV10-3 and TRBJ1-2, with TRBD1 identical over 10 bases. Germline CDR1 reads ENHRY; CDR2 reads SYGVKD. CDR3 length: 14 residues. Unmatched junction bases numbered 10, after V lost 9 bases and J lost 6 bases. The CDR3 sequence is CAILAGTGVDGYTF. The CDR3, as DNA: TGTGCCATTTTGGCCGGGACAGGGGTCGATGGCTACACCTTC.

This clone was seen a few times. The chain couples TRBV5-1 to TRBJ2-3; possible D gene TRBD2, 6 bases. Germline V CDR1 and CDR2: SGHRS, YFSETQ. V lost 0 bases to trimming and J lost 5 bases, with 10 bases between them. The CDR3 is made up of 14 amino acids. Here the CDR3 DNA reads TGCGCCAGCAGCTTGGGACTAGATGTAGATACGCAGTATTTT. Protein: CASSLGLDVDTQYF.

This chain joins TRBV5-1 and TRBJ1-4; TRBD1 might be the D (5 bases). Germline loops: CDR1 SGHRS, CDR2 YFSETQ. This CDR3 region has 15 residues. V lost 0 bases and J lost 4, with 10 bases in between. In nucleotides, the CDR3 is TGCGCCAGCAGCTTGGCGGGGGGAAGTAATGAAAAACTGTTTTTT. It is translated as CASSLAGGSNEKLFF.

The rearrangement links TRBV12-5 to TRBJ2-1; TRBD1 matches 9 bases. From germline, CDR1 is LGHNT and CDR2 FRNRAP. The V segment lost 5 bases and the J segment 4 bases; nucleotides outside the gene matches: 6. CDR3 size: 15 residues. Written as DNA, the CDR3 is TGTGCTAGTGGTCCCCCCGGACAGGGGTACAATGAGCAGTTCTTC. It encodes CASGPPGQGYNEQFF.

The chain combines TRBV5-1 with TRBJ2-1; D remains unclear. The CDR3 extends over 15 amino acids. Germline V gene lookup returns CDR1 SGHRS and CDR2 YFSETQ. V was trimmed by 5 bases and J by 7 bases, leaving 19 bases between them. For the CDR3, the DNA is TGCGCCAGCAGGGACGACACTAACCTTCTTAATGAGCAGTTCTTC. Encoded protein: CASRDDTNLLNEQFF.